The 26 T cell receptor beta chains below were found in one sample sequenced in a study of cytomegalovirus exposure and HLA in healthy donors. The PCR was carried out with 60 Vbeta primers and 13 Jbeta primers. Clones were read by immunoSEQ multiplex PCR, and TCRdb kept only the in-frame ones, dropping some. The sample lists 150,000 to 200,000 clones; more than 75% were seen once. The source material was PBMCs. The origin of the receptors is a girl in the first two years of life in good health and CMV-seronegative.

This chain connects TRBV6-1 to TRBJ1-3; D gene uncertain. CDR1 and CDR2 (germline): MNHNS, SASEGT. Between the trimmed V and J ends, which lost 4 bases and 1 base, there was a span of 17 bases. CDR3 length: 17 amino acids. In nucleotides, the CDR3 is TGTGCCAGCAGTGCCGCCGAGGCTTCTCCTTCTGGAAACACCATATATTTT. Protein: CASSAAEASPSGNTIYF.

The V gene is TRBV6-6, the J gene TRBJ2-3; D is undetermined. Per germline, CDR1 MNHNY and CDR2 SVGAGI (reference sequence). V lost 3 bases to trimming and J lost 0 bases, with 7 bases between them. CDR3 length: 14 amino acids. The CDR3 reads CASSYLASTDTQYF. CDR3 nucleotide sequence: TGTGCCAGCAGTTATTTAGCTAGCACAGATACGCAGTATTTT.

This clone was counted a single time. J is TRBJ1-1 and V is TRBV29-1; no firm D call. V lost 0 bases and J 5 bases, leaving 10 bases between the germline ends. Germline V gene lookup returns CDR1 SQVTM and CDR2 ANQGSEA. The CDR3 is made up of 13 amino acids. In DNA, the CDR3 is TGCAGCGTTGAAGATAATAGAGTTACTGAAGCTTTCTTT. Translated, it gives CSVEDNRVTEAFF.

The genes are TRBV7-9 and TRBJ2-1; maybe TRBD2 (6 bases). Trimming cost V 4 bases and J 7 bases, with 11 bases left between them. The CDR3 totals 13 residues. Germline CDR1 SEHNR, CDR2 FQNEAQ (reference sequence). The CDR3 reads CASSSLAPNEQFF. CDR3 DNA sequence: TGTGCCAGCAGCTCCCTAGCGCCAAATGAGCAGTTCTTC.

The DNA for the CDR3 is TGTGCCAGCAGCGTCGGACAAGCCTACGAGCAGTACTTC. It translates to CASSVGQAYEQYF. V is TRBV5-4 and J is TRBJ2-7; possibly TRBD1 for D (5 bases). CDR1 and CDR2 from the germline V gene are SGHNT and YYREEE (reference sequence). The CDR3 length is 13 residues. V lost 4 bases to trimming and J lost 2 bases, with 10 bases between them.

The CDR3 region is CASSPDGRSSQNIQYF. The CDR3 DNA sequence: TGCGCCAGCAGCCCGGACGGGAGGTCAAGTCAAAACATTCAGTACTTC. V is TRBV5-1 and J is TRBJ2-4, with 7 bases matching TRBD2. J lost 5 bases, V lost 4 bases, and 12 bases had no gene match. The CDR3 loop spans 16 amino acids. Germline lookup yields CDR1 SGHRS and CDR2 YFSETQ.

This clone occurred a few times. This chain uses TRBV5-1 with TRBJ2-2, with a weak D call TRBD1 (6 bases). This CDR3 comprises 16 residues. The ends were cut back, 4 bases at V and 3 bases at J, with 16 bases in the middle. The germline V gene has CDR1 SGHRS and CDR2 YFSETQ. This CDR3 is CASSPPSGDYTGELFF. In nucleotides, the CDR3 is TGCGCCAGCAGCCCTCCTTCAGGGGATTACACCGGGGAGCTGTTTTTT.

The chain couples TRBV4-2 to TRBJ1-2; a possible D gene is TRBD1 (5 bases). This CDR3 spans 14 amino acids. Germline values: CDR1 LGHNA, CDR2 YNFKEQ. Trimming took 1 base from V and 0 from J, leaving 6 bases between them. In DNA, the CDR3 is TGTGCCAGCAGCCAAGGGGGCCCTAACTATGGCTACACCTTC. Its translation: CASSQGGPNYGYTF.

Written as DNA, the CDR3 is TGTGCCAGCAGTGAAGCGCTAGTGTGGCCCCAGCATTTT. Its translation: CASSEALVWPQHF. The chain has TRBV6-1 and TRBJ1-5; no firm D call. The CDR3 covers 13 residues. Trimming removed 0 bases from V and 9 bases from J, with 9 bases in between. Germline loops: CDR1 MNHNS, CDR2 SASEGT.

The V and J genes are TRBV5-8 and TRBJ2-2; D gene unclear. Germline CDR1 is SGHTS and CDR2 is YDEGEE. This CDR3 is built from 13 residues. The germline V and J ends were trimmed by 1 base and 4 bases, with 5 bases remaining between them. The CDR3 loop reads CASSLWATGELFF. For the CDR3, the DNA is TGTGCCAGCAGCTTGTGGGCCACCGGGGAGCTGTTTTTT.

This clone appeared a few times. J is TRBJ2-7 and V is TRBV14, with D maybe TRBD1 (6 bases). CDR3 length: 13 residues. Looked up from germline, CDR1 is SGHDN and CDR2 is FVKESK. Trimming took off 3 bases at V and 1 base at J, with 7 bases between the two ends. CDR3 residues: CASSHRGSYEQYF. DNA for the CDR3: TGTGCCAGCAGCCACAGGGGTTCCTACGAGCAGTACTTC.

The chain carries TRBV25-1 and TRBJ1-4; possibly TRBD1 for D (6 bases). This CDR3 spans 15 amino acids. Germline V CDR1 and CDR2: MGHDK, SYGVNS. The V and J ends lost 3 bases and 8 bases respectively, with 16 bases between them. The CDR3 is CASSEGRGVEEKLFF. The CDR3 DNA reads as TGTGCCAGCAGTGAGGGCAGGGGCGTGGAGGAAAAACTGTTTTTT. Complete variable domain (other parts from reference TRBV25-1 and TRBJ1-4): EADIYQTPRYLVIGTGKKITLECSQTMGHDKMYWYQQDPGMELHLIHYSYGVNSTEKGDLSSESTVSRIRTEHFPLTLESARPSHTSQYLCASSEGRGVEEKLFFGSGTQLSVL.

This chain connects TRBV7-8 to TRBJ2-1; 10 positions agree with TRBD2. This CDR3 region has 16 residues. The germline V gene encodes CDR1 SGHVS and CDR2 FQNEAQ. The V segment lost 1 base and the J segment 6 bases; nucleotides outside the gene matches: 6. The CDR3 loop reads CASSLGVAGGLNEQFF. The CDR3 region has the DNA TGTGCCAGCAGCTTAGGTGTAGCGGGAGGCCTCAATGAGCAGTTCTTC. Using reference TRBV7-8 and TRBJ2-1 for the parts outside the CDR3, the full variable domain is GAGVSQSPRYKVAKRGQDVALRCDPISGHVSLFWYQQALGQGPEFLTYFQNEAQLDKSGLPSDRFFAERPEGSVSTLKIQRTQQEDSAVYLCASSLGVAGGLNEQFFGPGTRLTVL.

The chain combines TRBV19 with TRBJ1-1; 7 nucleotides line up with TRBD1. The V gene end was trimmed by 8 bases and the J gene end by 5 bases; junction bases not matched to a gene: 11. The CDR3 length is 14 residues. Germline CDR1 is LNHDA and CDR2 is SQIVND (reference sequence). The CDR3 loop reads CASEGGTAPTEAFF. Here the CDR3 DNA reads TGTGCCAGTGAAGGGGGGACAGCCCCGACTGAAGCTTTCTTT.

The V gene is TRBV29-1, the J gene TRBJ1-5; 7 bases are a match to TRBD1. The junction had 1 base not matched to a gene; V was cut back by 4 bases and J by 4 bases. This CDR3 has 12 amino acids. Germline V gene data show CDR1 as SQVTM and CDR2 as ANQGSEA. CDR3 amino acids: CSVGDRNQPQHF. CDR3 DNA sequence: TGCAGCGTTGGGGACAGAAATCAGCCCCAGCATTTT.

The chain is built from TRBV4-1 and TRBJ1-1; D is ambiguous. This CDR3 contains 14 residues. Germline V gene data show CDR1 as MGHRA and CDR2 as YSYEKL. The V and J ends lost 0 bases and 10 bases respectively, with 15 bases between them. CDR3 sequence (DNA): TGCGCCAGCAGCCAAGATCGAAACAACAGTGGAGCTTTCTTT. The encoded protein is CASSQDRNNSGAFF.

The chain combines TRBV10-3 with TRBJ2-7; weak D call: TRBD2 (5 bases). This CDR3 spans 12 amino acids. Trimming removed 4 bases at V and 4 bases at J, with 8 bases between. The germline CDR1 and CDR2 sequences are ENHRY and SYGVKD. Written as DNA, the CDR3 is TGTGCCATCAGTGTGGACTTGTACGAGCAGTACTTC. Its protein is CAISVDLYEQYF.

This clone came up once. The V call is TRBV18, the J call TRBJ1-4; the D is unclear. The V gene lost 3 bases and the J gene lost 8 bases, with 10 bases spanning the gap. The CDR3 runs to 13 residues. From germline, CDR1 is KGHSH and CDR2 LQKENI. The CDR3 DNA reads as TGTGCCAGCTCACCCCTTTCGTCCGAAAAACTGTTTTTT. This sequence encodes CASSPLSSEKLFF.

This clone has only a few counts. Here the CDR3 reads CASSQGLAGLSDTQYF. The CDR3 DNA is TGTGCCAGCAGCCAAGGGCTAGCGGGTTTATCAGATACGCAGTATTTT. The chain recombines TRBV4-2 with TRBJ2-3; TRBD2 aligns across 8 bases. The length of the CDR3 is 16 residues. Germline CDR1 is LGHNA and CDR2 is YNFKEQ. V shed 1 base, J shed 4 bases, and the junction held 7 bases outside the gene matches.

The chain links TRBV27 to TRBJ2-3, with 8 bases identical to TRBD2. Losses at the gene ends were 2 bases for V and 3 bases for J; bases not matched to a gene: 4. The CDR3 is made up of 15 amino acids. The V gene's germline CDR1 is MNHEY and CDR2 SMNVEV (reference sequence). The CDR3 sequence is CASSLGAGGTDTQYF. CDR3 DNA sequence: TGTGCCAGCAGTTTAGGGGCGGGAGGTACAGATACGCAGTATTTT.

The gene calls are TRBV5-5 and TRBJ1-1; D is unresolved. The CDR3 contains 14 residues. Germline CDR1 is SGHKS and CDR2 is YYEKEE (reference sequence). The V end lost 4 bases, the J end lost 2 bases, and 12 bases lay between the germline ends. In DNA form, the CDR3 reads TGTGCCAGCAGCCTCATACTACTCAACACTGAAGCTTTCTTT. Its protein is CASSLILLNTEAFF. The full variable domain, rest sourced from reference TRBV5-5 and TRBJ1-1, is DAGVTQSPTHLIKTRGQQVTLRCSPISGHKSVSWYQQVLGQGPQFIFQYYEKEERGRGNFPDRFSARQFPNYSSELNVNALLLGDSALYLCASSLILLNTEAFFGQGTRLTVV.

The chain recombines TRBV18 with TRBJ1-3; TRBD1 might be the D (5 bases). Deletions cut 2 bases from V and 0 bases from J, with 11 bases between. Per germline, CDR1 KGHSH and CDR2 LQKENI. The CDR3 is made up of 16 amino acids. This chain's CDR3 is CASSPSRGVSGNTIYF. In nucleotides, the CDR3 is TGTGCCAGCTCACCATCTCGGGGGGTCTCTGGAAACACCATATATTTT.

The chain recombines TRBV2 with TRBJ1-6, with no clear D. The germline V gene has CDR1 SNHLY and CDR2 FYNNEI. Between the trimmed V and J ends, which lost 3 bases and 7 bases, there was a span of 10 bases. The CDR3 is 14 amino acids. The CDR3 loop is CASSDYLLNSPLHF. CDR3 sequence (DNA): TGTGCCAGCAGTGATTACCTACTAAATTCACCCCTCCACTTT.

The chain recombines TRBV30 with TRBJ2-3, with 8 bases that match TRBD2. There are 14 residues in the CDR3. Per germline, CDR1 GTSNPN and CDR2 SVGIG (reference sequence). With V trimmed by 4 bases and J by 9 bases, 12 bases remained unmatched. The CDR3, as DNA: TGTGCCTGGAATTTCGGGGGGCGGGGGGAAACGCAGTATTTT. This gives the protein CAWNFGGRGETQYF.

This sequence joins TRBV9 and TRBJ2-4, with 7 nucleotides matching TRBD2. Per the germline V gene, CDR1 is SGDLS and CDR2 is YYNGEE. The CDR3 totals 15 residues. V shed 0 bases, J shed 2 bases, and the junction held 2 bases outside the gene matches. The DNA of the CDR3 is TGTGCCAGCAGCGTAGGGGGGGGATCCAAAAACATTCAGTACTTC. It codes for CASSVGGGSKNIQYF.

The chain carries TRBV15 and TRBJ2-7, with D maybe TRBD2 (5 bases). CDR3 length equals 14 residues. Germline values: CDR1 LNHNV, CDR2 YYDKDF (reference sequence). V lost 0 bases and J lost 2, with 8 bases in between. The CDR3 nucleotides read TGTGCCACCAGCAGAGATCGGGATCCCTACGAGCAGTACTTC. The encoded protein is CATSRDRDPYEQYF.